The rows below give T cell receptor beta chains drawn from one sample of a study of identical twins. TCRdb recomputed calls from the 5' RACE reads with MiXCR, one row per CDR3 protein. The sample consists of around 240,000 distinct CDR3 sequences, roughly a tenth of them appearing once. Sequencing was performed on memory T cells sorted from blood. These receptor sequences come from a man aged 50-59 years in good health. The CDR3 runs from the conserved cysteine through the conserved F or W. Fields, in order: V gene, clone size, D gene, J gene, CDR3 DNA, CDR3 protein. D genes are given only for firm matches. The size of a clone is reported for some rows only, either as once, few or many, or as a class for expanded clones.

TRBV6-6,many,NA,TRBJ2-2,TGTGCCAGCAGTTACGTCGGGGAGCTGTTTTTT,CASSYVGELFF
TRBV28,few,TRBD2,TRBJ2-1,TGTGCCAGCAGTTTAGCCGGGACTAGCGGGAATGAGCAGTTCTTC,CASSLAGTSGNEQFF
TRBV20-1,NA,NA,TRBJ1-5,TGCAGTGCTAGAGGGGGGAGAGCAGGGCCCCAGCATTTT,CSARGGRAGPQHF
TRBV7-6,many,NA,TRBJ2-5,TGTGCCAGCAGCTTAACCCCCCAAACCGAACAAGAGACCCAGTACTTC,CASSLTPQTEQETQYF
TRBV18,NA,TRBD1,TRBJ2-5,TGTGCCAGCCGACAAGGGGGCAGAAATATCCAAGAGACCCAGTACTTC,CASRQGGRNIQETQYF
TRBV20-1,few,NA,TRBJ2-1,TGCAGCGCTAGTTTCCGCGAGCAGTTCTTC,CSASFREQFF
TRBV4-2,NA,NA,TRBJ2-2,TGTGCCAGCAGCCAAGTAAACGGTGGAGGGGGTAACACCGGGGAGCTGTTTTTT,CASSQVNGGGGNTGELFF
TRBV7-6,many,TRBD2,TRBJ2-3,TGTGCCAGCAGCTTAAATAGCGGGAGCTTCCCCCACTTCACAGATACGCAGTATTTT,CASSLNSGSFPHFTDTQYF
TRBV18,NA,TRBD2,TRBJ2-3,TGTGCCAGCTCACTGAGGGGACTATTCAACACAGATACGCAGTATTTT,CASSLRGLFNTDTQYF
TRBV14,few,NA,TRBJ2-1,TGTGCCAGCAGCCCCTCGGACGGGAAAAGGGCCTTC,CASSPSDGKRAF
TRBV4-2,few,NA,TRBJ2-6,TGTGCCAGCAGCCGAATCGGGTACTCTGGGGCCAACGTCCTGACTTTC,CASSRIGYSGANVLTF
TRBV5-1,many,NA,TRBJ2-7,TGCGCCAGCAGCCCGGACGGAGGCCAAATCTACGAGCAGTACTTC,CASSPDGGQIYEQYF
TRBV7-9,many,TRBD1,TRBJ1-2,TGTGCCAGCAGCCCGAGGGTAGGACAGGGGATTTATGGCTACACCTTC,CASSPRVGQGIYGYTF
TRBV20-1,many,TRBD1,TRBJ2-1,TGCAGTGCTAGTGCCCGGGACAGGGACCACAATGAGCAGTTCTTC,CSASARDRDHNEQFF
TRBV20-1,many,TRBD1,TRBJ1-5,TGCAGTGCTATGGACAGGGCCGGCCCCCCCAATCAGCCCCAGCATTTT,CSAMDRAGPPNQPQHF
TRBV3-1,few,TRBD2,TRBJ2-1,TGTGCCAGCAGCCAAGATACGAGCGGGAACAATGAGCAGTTCTTC,CASSQDTSGNNEQFF
TRBV27,few,NA,TRBJ2-7,TGTGCCAGCAGTCCGTCCGGGGACCCACGGTATCAGGAGCAGTACTTC,CASSPSGDPRYQEQYF
TRBV24-1,few,NA,TRBJ2-2,TGTGCCACCCGTGGGACAACCGCGAACACCGGGGAGCTGTTTTTT,CATRGTTANTGELFF
TRBV5-1,NA,NA,TRBJ2-3,TGCGCCAGCAGCCCGGACCCGACAGAAGTACTCCTTAGCACAGATACGCAGTATTTT,CASSPDPTEVLLSTDTQYF
TRBV10-3,few,TRBD2,TRBJ2-3,TGTGCCTCGGGGGGGACAGATACGCAGTATTTT,CASGGTDTQYF
TRBV19,NA,TRBD1,TRBJ1-6,TGTGCCAGTAGTGACCGGGACAGTAATTCACCCCTCCACTTT,CASSDRDSNSPLHF
TRBV7-2,NA,NA,TRBJ2-7,TGTGCCAGCAGCTTCGCAGACTCCTACGAGCAGTACTTC,CASSFADSYEQYF
TRBV4-3,NA,TRBD2,TRBJ2-7,TGCGCCAGCAGCCCGGGGACTAGCGGAAACAACTACGAGCAGTACTTC,CASSPGTSGNNYEQYF
TRBV29-1,many,TRBD1,TRBJ1-5,TGCAGCGTTGCCCTTGGGACAGGCAGCAATCAGCCCCAGCATTTT,CSVALGTGSNQPQHF
TRBV2,few,TRBD1,TRBJ2-5,TGTGCCAGCAGTCAACAGGGGACGTACCAAGAGACCCAGTACTTC,CASSQQGTYQETQYF
TRBV10-3,many,NA,TRBJ2-2,TGTGCCATCAGTGGGGGACCAACCGGGGAGCTGTTTTTT,CAISGGPTGELFF
TRBV6-4,NA,TRBD2,TRBJ2-6,TGTGCCAGCAGTGACGGGGACGCGGGACTAGGATTCTCTGGGGCCAACGTCCTGACTTTC,CASSDGDAGLGFSGANVLTF
TRBV11-2,many,NA,TRBJ1-3,TGTGCCAGCAGCTATACCGAGGGAAACACCATATATTTT,CASSYTEGNTIYF
TRBV4-3,NA,NA,TRBJ1-4,TGCGCCAGCAGCCAAGAGGCCGTAAATGAAAAACTGTTTTTT,CASSQEAVNEKLFF
TRBV7-9,many,NA,TRBJ2-1,TGTGCCAGCAGCTTAGGGCAGCCTGAGCAGTTCTTC,CASSLGQPEQFF
TRBV6-2/TRBV6-3,NA,NA,TRBJ1-5,TGTGCCAGCAGTTTAAACTGGAAGCCCCAGCATTTT,CASSLNWKPQHF
TRBV5-1,many,NA,TRBJ2-7,TGCGCCAGCAGCTTGGGGCAGTTCAAGTCCGAGCAGTACTTC,CASSLGQFKSEQYF
TRBV11-2,many,TRBD1,TRBJ2-1,TGTGCCAGCAGCTTAGATGCGTCAGGGGGCATAAGCTCCTACAATGAGCAGTTCTTC,CASSLDASGGISSYNEQFF
TRBV19,NA,NA,TRBJ1-5,TGTGCCAGTAGTTCGTACGGATCCCTCAATCAGCCCCAGCATTTT,CASSSYGSLNQPQHF
TRBV7-2,NA,TRBD1,TRBJ2-1,TGTGCCAGCATGGACAGGACGTACAATGAGCAGTTCTTC,CASMDRTYNEQFF
TRBV3-1,many,NA,TRBJ1-1,TGTGCCAGTGGAAACAGGAATAGGGAAGCTTTCTTT,CASGNRNREAFF
TRBV6-2/TRBV6-3,NA,NA,TRBJ1-5,TGTGCCAGCAGTCAGCTTAACGGTGTGATAAGCAATCAGCCCCAGCATTTT,CASSQLNGVISNQPQHF
TRBV29-1,NA,NA,TRBJ2-3,TGCAGCGGGTCTACCGATACGCAGTATTTT,CSGSTDTQYF